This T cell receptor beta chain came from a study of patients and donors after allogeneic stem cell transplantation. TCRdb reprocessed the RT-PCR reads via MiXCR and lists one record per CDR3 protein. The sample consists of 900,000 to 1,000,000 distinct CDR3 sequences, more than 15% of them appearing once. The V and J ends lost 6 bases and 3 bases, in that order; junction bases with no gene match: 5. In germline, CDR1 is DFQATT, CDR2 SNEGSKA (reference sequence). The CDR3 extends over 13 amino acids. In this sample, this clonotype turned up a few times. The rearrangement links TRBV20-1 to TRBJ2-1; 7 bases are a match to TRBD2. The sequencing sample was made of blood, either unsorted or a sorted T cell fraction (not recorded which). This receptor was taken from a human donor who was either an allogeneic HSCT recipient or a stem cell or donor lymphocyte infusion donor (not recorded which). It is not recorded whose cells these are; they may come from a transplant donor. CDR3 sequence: CSATGTNYNEQFF. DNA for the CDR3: TGCAGTGCAACGGGGACTAACTACAATGAGCAGTTCTTC.